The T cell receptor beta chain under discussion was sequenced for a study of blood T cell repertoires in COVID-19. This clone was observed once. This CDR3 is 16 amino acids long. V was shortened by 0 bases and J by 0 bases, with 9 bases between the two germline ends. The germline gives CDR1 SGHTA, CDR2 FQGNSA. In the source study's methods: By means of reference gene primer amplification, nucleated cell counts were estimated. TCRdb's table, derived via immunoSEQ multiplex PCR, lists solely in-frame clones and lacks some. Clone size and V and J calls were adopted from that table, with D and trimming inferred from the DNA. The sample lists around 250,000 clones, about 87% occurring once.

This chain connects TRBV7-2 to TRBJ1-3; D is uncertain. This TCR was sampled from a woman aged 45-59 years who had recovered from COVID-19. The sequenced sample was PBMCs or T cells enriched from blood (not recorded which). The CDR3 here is CASSLAQTYSGNTIYF. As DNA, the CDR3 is TGTGCCAGCAGCTTAGCTCAGACATACTCTGGAAACACCATATATTTT.